These 21 T cell receptor beta chains were all obtained from the same sample, sequenced in a study of neurological immune-mediated disorders. TCRdb fed the 5' RACE reads into MiXCR, producing one record per CDR3 protein. The sample shows 30,000 to 45,000 distinct CDR3 sequences, about a tenth of them seen only once. The sample was PBMCs. These receptors all come from a woman under 40 with HTLV-1-associated myelopathy (HAM/TSP).

This clonotype was found many times. The chain carries TRBV6-5 and TRBJ2-3; TRBD2 matches at 9 bases. The germline V gene encodes CDR1 MNHEY and CDR2 SVGAGI. V gave up 3 bases and J gave up 4 bases; unmatched junction bases: 5. This CDR3 is 15 amino acids long. CDR3 region: CASSYSSGASDTQYF. The DNA for the CDR3 is TGTGCCAGCAGTTATTCTAGCGGGGCCTCAGATACGCAGTATTTT.

This clonotype has ten or more counts. J is TRBJ2-6 and V is TRBV7-6, with TRBD1 as a possible D gene (6 bases). The V end was cut by 4 bases, the J end by 0 bases, with 13 bases between. Looked up from germline, CDR1 is SGHVS and CDR2 is FNYEAQ. The CDR3 is 17 residues long. The CDR3 loop reads CASSSRGRRSGANVLTF. The CDR3 nucleotides read TGTGCCAGCAGCTCCAGGGGACGCCGCTCTGGGGCCAACGTCCTGACTTTC.

Many counts were recorded for this clonotype. The rearrangement links TRBV5-1 to TRBJ1-2; tentatively, D is TRBD1 (6 bases). CDR1 and CDR2 from the germline V gene are SGHRS and YFSETQ. This CDR3 has 12 residues. V lost 0 bases to trimming and J lost 13 bases, with 13 bases between them. This chain's CDR3 is CASSLDGGGVTF. CDR3 sequence (DNA): TGCGCCAGCAGCTTGGATGGGGGGGGCGTCACCTTC. The full variable domain, rest sourced from reference TRBV5-1 and TRBJ1-2, is KAGVTQTPRYLIKTRGQQVTLSCSPISGHRSVSWYQQTPGQGLQFLFEYFSETQRNKGNFPGRFSGRQFSNSRSEMNVSTLELGDSALYLCASSLDGGGVTFGSGTRLTVV.

At least ten counts were recorded for this clonotype. The rearrangement joins TRBV20-1 to TRBJ1-1, with TRBD1 matching 9 bases. J gave up 1 base and V 6 bases, and 3 bases lay outside the gene matches. Germline lookup yields CDR1 DFQATT and CDR2 SNEGSKA (reference sequence). The CDR3 consists of 13 residues. The CDR3 is CSAGTGRNTEAFF. The CDR3 region has the DNA TGCAGTGCGGGGACAGGGAGGAACACTGAAGCTTTCTTT.

This clonotype appeared many times. The chain has TRBV5-1 and TRBJ2-3; 14 bases map to TRBD2. CDR1 and CDR2 from the germline V gene are SGHRS and YFSETQ. CDR3 length: 18 residues. J was trimmed by 2 bases and V by 4 bases; bases with no gene match: 9. CDR3: CASSPQPGLAGDTDTQYF. The CDR3 DNA is TGCGCCAGCAGCCCGCAACCGGGACTAGCGGGAGACACAGATACGCAGTATTTT. Drawing the rest from reference TRBV5-1 and TRBJ2-3, the complete variable domain is KAGVTQTPRYLIKTRGQQVTLSCSPISGHRSVSWYQQTPGQGLQFLFEYFSETQRNKGNFPGRFSGRQFSNSRSEMNVSTLELGDSALYLCASSPQPGLAGDTDTQYFGPGTRLTVL.

This clonotype was detected ten times or more. V gene TRBV12-3 or TRBV12-4 combines with J gene TRBJ1-3, with a weak D call TRBD1 (6 bases). V lost 3 bases and J lost 4, with 13 bases in between. The CDR3 is 15 residues long. CDR3 in amino acids: CASSFWGGRGNTIYF. CDR3 nucleotides: TGTGCCAGCAGTTTTTGGGGGGGCAGAGGAAACACCATATATTTT.

Comments on this clonotype: One base away lies a much larger clone, so this may be a sequencing read error. The chain joins TRBV20-1 to TRBJ1-5; the match to TRBD1 covers 7 bases. The CDR3 has 15 amino acids. Per the germline V gene, CDR1 is DFQATT and CDR2 is SNEGSKA (reference sequence). This chain's CDR3 is CSAKRATGVNQPKHF. CDR3 in DNA: TGCAGTGCTAAGAGGGCCACAGGGGTTAATCAGCCCAAGCATTTT.

This clonotype appeared many times. V and J are TRBV5-1 and TRBJ2-7; D may correspond to TRBD1 or TRBD2 (6 bases each). This CDR3 is built from 13 residues. V was pared by 3 bases and J by 2 bases, with 9 bases between. Germline V gene lookup returns CDR1 SGHRS and CDR2 YFSETQ. For the CDR3, the DNA is TGCGCCAGCAGCTGGGGGGCACCCTACGAGCAGTACTTC. It encodes CASSWGAPYEQYF.

This clonotype has ten or more counts. The rearrangement joins TRBV20-1 to TRBJ2-1; 7 nucleotides align to TRBD2. Trimming at V came to 5 bases and at J to 3 bases, leaving 7 bases not matched to a gene. The germline CDR1 and CDR2 sequences are DFQATT and SNEGSKA (reference sequence). This CDR3 has 14 residues. CDR3 sequence: CSARSGVDYNEQFF. The CDR3 nucleotides read TGCAGTGCTCGAAGCGGGGTGGACTACAATGAGCAGTTCTTC.

Ten or more counts support this clonotype. The J gene is TRBJ1-5, the V gene TRBV20-1, with TRBD1 matching 7 bases. V trimming: 3 bases; J trimming: 1 base; junction bases outside the gene matches: 6. The CDR3 is 15 amino acids. The germline CDR1 and CDR2 sequences are DFQATT and SNEGSKA (reference sequence). The CDR3 DNA reads as TGCAGTGCTAGGACAGGGCGGTCCAGCAATCAGCCCCAGCATTTT. It translates to CSARTGRSSNQPQHF.

This clonotype has a count of ten or more. The V call is TRBV24-1, the J call TRBJ2-3; 8 bases are shared with TRBD2. From germline, CDR1 is KGHDR and CDR2 SFDVKD. The J segment lost 8 bases and the V segment lost 3 bases, leaving 6 bases of the junction unmatched. The CDR3 extends over 14 amino acids. The CDR3 nucleotides are TGTGCCACCAGTGATGCGGGGACTAGTCTTACGCAGTATTTT. The encoded protein is CATSDAGTSLTQYF.

As concerns this clonotype: The germline gene is not matched at one end of the junction; a read error may be the cause. V usage is TRBV25-1 and J usage is TRBJ1-6; D is unresolved. The CDR3 has 13 residues. Germline CDR1 MGHDK, CDR2 SYGVNS. CDR3 residues: CASSESGESPLHF. The CDR3 DNA reads as TGTGCCAGCAGTGAATCCGGTGAGTCACCACTCCACTTT.

This clonotype has a count of ten or more. J is TRBJ1-6 and V is TRBV7-8; tentative D call: TRBD1 (5 bases). Germline V lookup: CDR1 SGHVS, CDR2 FQNEAQ. There are 16 residues in the CDR3. V was cut by 2 bases and J by 9 bases, with 17 bases left in between. Written as DNA, the CDR3 is TGTGCCAGCAGCTTATACTCCGGGGGGGAAGGTTCACCCCTCCACTTT. Residues: CASSLYSGGEGSPLHF.

In this sample, this clonotype turned up many times. V is TRBV20-1 and J is TRBJ2-2, with unresolved D. V was clipped by 5 bases and J by 4 bases, with 8 bases between them. Germline lookup yields CDR1 DFQATT and CDR2 SNEGSKA (reference sequence). The CDR3 has 12 residues. The DNA for the CDR3 is TGCAGTGCTCCGATGAGCACCGGGGAGCTGTTTTTT. Translation: CSAPMSTGELFF.

This clonotype was counted at least ten times. V gene TRBV20-1 combines with J gene TRBJ2-7; 9 nucleotides align to TRBD1. Trimming at V came to 0 bases and at J to 3 bases, leaving 6 bases not matched to a gene. The CDR3 loop spans 15 amino acids. CDR1 DFQATT and CDR2 SNEGSKA come from the germline V gene (reference sequence). The CDR3 DNA reads TGCAGTGCTAGAGAAGGTGAGGGACAGGGCTACGAGCAGTACTTC. Encoded protein: CSAREGEGQGYEQYF.

This clonotype occurred many times. This chain joins TRBV6-1 and TRBJ1-2; D remains ambiguous. Trimming removed 1 base at V and 10 bases at J, with 10 bases between. CDR1 and CDR2 (germline): MNHNS, SASEGT. The CDR3 spans 12 residues. In DNA form, the CDR3 reads TGTGCCAGCAGTGAAGATTGGGGTCCCTACACCTTC. It codes for CASSEDWGPYTF.

This clonotype has a count of ten or more. The chain links TRBV20-1 to TRBJ2-7; D ambiguous. This CDR3 region has 12 residues. Trimming pared 3 bases from V and 9 bases from J, leaving 15 bases between. The V gene's germline CDR1 is DFQATT and CDR2 SNEGSKA (reference sequence). CDR3 nucleotides: TGCAGTGCTAGTTCGGCGAACAAGGTGCAGTACTTC. Its translation is CSASSANKVQYF.

This clonotype was recorded at least ten times. The chain links TRBV20-1 to TRBJ2-7, with 10 positions matching TRBD2. Trimming cost V 2 bases and J 5 bases; bases outside gene matches: 6. This CDR3 is built from 14 residues. The germline CDR1 and CDR2 sequences are DFQATT and SNEGSKA (reference sequence). This CDR3 reads CSARRLAGVHEQYF. The CDR3, as DNA: TGCAGTGCTAGAAGGCTAGCGGGGGTCCACGAGCAGTACTTC.

This clonotype has just one count. One junction end disagrees with the germline gene, perhaps due to a read error. The V gene is TRBV27, the J gene TRBJ2-3, with 9 bases matching TRBD2. This CDR3 comprises 15 residues. Germline CDR1 reads MNHEY; CDR2 reads SMNVEV (reference sequence). The CDR3 region is CVSTRLAESTDTQYF. In DNA, the CDR3 is TGTGTCAGCACACGACTAGCGGAAAGCACAGATACGCAGTATTTT.

This clonotype has a count of ten or more. The gene calls are TRBV27 and TRBJ1-5, with 11 bases identical to TRBD1. The CDR3 runs 17 residues. V gave up 11 bases and J gave up 2 bases; unmatched junction bases: 14. Germline CDR1 reads MNHEY; CDR2 reads SMNVEV (reference sequence). DNA for the CDR3: TGTGCCGAGTGGCCGGGACAGGGGGAGGTGGGCAATCAGCCCCAGCATTTT. It yields the protein CAEWPGQGEVGNQPQHF.

The genes are TRBV6-1 and TRBJ1-1, with 7 positions matching TRBD1. Per germline, CDR1 MNHNS and CDR2 SASEGT. V was pared by 6 bases and J by 5 bases, with 12 bases of the junction left unmatched. CDR3 length: 15 amino acids. The CDR3 DNA sequence: TGTGCCAGCAGCAAGGGGACAGCCGGGAGTACTGAAGCTTTCTTT. It encodes CASSKGTAGSTEAFF.